This T cell receptor beta chain was identified in a study of T cell responses to AZD1222 COVID-19 vaccine. Clones were read by immunoSEQ multiplex PCR, and TCRdb kept only the in-frame ones, dropping some. Altogether 140,000 to 150,000 clones are present, about 93% being singletons, with the ten largest covering roughly 4%. The study, taken as a whole, reports: Receipt of two AZD1222 doses was followed by a rise in Spike-specific TCR breadth and depth.

As regards this clone: Its antigen is undetermined.

The input for sequencing was peripheral blood, taken 28 days after the second AZD1222 dose. This sequence originates from an adult who received the AZD1222 COVID-19 vaccine.

As DNA, the CDR3 is TGCAGCGTTGGTTCCCAGGGGTATGGCTACACCTTC. This gives the protein CSVGSQGYGYTF. V usage is TRBV29-1 and J usage is TRBJ1-2; D perhaps matches TRBD1 (6 bases). V was shortened by 4 bases and J by 5 bases, with 11 bases between the two germline ends. The CDR3 has 12 residues. Germline CDR1 reads SQVTM; CDR2 reads ANQGSEA.